The 21 T cell receptor beta chains presented below share a single source sample, sequenced in a study of CD8 T cells in Susac syndrome. The RNA, about 0.5 to 1 ug, was put through reverse transcription using random hexamers. TCRdb fed the immunoSEQ multiplex PCR reads into MiXCR, producing one record per CDR3 protein. The sample shows under 200,000 distinct CDR3 sequences, approximately 94% of them seen only once. Specimen: CD4+ T cells from PBMCs. The receptors were sampled from a human donor with Susac syndrome.

The V call is TRBV2, the J call TRBJ2-3; D is ambiguous. Trimming left V 6 bases short and J 0 bases short, with 16 bases between. From germline, CDR1 is SNHLY and CDR2 FYNNEI. The CDR3 spans 16 residues. CDR3 residues: CASSAADGSSTDTQYF. DNA for the CDR3: TGTGCCAGCAGCGCAGCCGACGGATCTAGCACAGATACGCAGTATTTT. The full variable domain, completed using reference TRBV2 and TRBJ2-3, is EPEVTQTPSHQVTQMGQEVILRCVPISNHLYFYWYRQILGQKVEFLVSFYNNEISEKSEIFDDQFSVERPDGSNFTLKIRSTKLEDSAMYFCASSAADGSSTDTQYFGPGTRLTVL.

The chain uses TRBV4-2 and TRBJ2-4, with 11 bases identical to TRBD2. Trimming at V came to 0 bases and at J to 6 bases, leaving 10 bases not matched to a gene. The CDR3 runs to 18 residues. Germline CDR1 and CDR2: LGHNA and YNFKEQ. The CDR3 coding sequence is TGTGCCAGCAGCCAAGAAGTTAGTAGCGGGGGGGCACTAAACATTCAGTACTTC. It translates to CASSQEVSSGGALNIQYF.

This chain joins TRBV6-2 or TRBV6-3 and TRBJ2-1; D unresolved. Germline lookup yields CDR1 MNHEY and CDR2 SVGEGT. V was trimmed by 1 base and J by 8 bases, leaving 6 bases between them. The CDR3 spans 12 residues. The CDR3 loop is CASSYYSYEQFF. The CDR3 DNA reads TGTGCCAGCAGTTACTACAGCTATGAGCAGTTCTTC.

The genes are TRBV20-1 and TRBJ2-3; 9 positions agree with TRBD2. This CDR3 region has 17 residues. Germline assignment: CDR1 DFQATT and CDR2 SNEGSKA (reference sequence). V was pared by 0 bases and J by 5 bases, with 12 bases of the junction left unmatched. CDR3 residues: CSARDLERGADEDTQYF. The CDR3, as DNA: TGCAGTGCTAGAGATCTGGAGCGGGGGGCGGACGAAGATACGCAGTATTTT.

V usage is TRBV19 and J usage is TRBJ1-2; no definite D call. The CDR3 contains 12 residues. Trimming stripped 3 bases from V and 6 bases from J, with 8 bases between. In germline, CDR1 is LNHDA, CDR2 SQIVND (reference sequence). The CDR3 bases are TGTGCCAGTAGTATCGGGTTAGATGGCTACACCTTC. Its protein is CASSIGLDGYTF.

The chain employs TRBV7-2 and TRBJ2-5, with 8 bases aligning to TRBD1. The CDR3 is 13 amino acids. After removal of 2 bases from V and 5 bases from J, the junction contained 1 base not matched to a gene. Looked up from germline, CDR1 is SGHTA and CDR2 is FQGNSA. The CDR3 sequence: CASSLNRGETQYF. The CDR3 DNA reads TGTGCCAGCAGCTTAAACAGGGGGGAGACCCAGTACTTC.

The genes are TRBV20-1 and TRBJ2-3, with D possibly matching TRBD1 (6 bases). The CDR3 loop spans 14 amino acids. Between the trimmed V and J ends, which lost 5 bases and 3 bases, there was a span of 15 bases. From germline, CDR1 is DFQATT and CDR2 SNEGSKA (reference sequence). Written as DNA, the CDR3 is TGCAGTGCTCGGGAACAGGGAAGGACAGATACGCAGTATTTT. Amino acids: CSAREQGRTDTQYF.

The rearrangement uses TRBV5-4 and TRBJ1-2; 9 bases fit TRBD1. The V and J ends lost 4 bases and 5 bases, in that order; junction bases with no gene match: 12. The germline CDR1 and CDR2 sequences are SGHNT and YYREEE (reference sequence). CDR3 size: 16 residues. As DNA, the CDR3 is TGTGCCAGCAGCAGTGGTGGATCGGACAGGGGATATGGCTACACCTTC. Encoded protein: CASSSGGSDRGYGYTF.

The rearrangement uses TRBV3-1 and TRBJ1-6; unclear D gene. V shed 0 bases and J shed 8 bases, with 11 bases lying between them. CDR1 and CDR2 (germline): LGHDT, YNNKEL (reference sequence). This CDR3 region has 15 residues. In DNA, the CDR3 is TGTGCCAGCAGCCAAGAGGTACAGAGAGATTCACCCCTCCACTTT. It codes for CASSQEVQRDSPLHF.

The chain links TRBV4-2 to TRBJ1-2; the match to TRBD1 covers 8 bases. This CDR3 comprises 13 residues. The V and J ends lost 3 bases and 7 bases, in that order; junction bases with no gene match: 4. Germline CDR1 is LGHNA and CDR2 is YNFKEQ. CDR3 in DNA: TGTGCCAGCAGCCATGACAGGGGACTTGGCTACACCTTC. Translation gives CASSHDRGLGYTF.

This clonotype was seen only once. CDR3 residues: CASSLGQTRTAVSGANVLTF. The CDR3 nucleotides are TGTGCCAGCAGCTTAGGGCAGACCCGAACCGCGGTATCTGGGGCCAACGTCCTGACTTTC. The V gene is TRBV7-3, the J gene TRBJ2-6; D gene ambiguous. Germline V gives CDR1 SGHTA, CDR2 FQGTGA. Trimming pared 2 bases from V and 1 base from J, leaving 21 bases between. The CDR3 consists of 20 residues.

The CDR3 region has the DNA TGCGCCAGCACCGGACAGGCTAGCACAGATACGCAGTATTTT. Its translation is CASTGQASTDTQYF. V gene TRBV5-1 combines with J gene TRBJ2-3; TRBD1 agrees at 7 bases. CDR1 is SGHRS, CDR2 YFSETQ, per germline. The CDR3 is 14 residues long. V lost 6 bases to trimming and J lost 0 bases; unmatched junction nucleotides: 4. The full variable domain, its missing parts supplied by reference TRBV5-1 and TRBJ2-3, is KAGVTQTPRYLIKTRGQQVTLSCSPISGHRSVSWYQQTPGQGLQFLFEYFSETQRNKGNFPGRFSGRQFSNSRSEMNVSTLELGDSALYLCASTGQASTDTQYFGPGTRLTVL.

This clonotype was seen once. The chain couples TRBV29-1 to TRBJ1-2; no definite D call. Germline-derived CDR1 and CDR2 are SQVTM and ANQGSEA. V lost 7 bases to trimming and J lost 4 bases, with 25 bases between them. The CDR3 contains 16 residues. The DNA for the CDR3 is TGCAGCGCCCTCACAACTACGCGTGGGTACTTCTATGGCTACACCTTC. This encodes CSALTTTRGYFYGYTF.

The rearrangement links TRBV7-2 to TRBJ1-5; the D is unclear. There are 15 residues in the CDR3. The V and J ends lost 2 bases and 3 bases respectively, with 11 bases between them. From germline, CDR1 is SGHTA and CDR2 FQGNSA. The CDR3 DNA reads TGTGCCAGCAGCTTATCGTCAGGTAACAATCAGCCCCAGCATTTT. This translates into CASSLSSGNNQPQHF.

The chain couples TRBV3-1 to TRBJ2-1; 8 bases match TRBD2. The V and J ends lost 10 bases and 6 bases, in that order; junction bases with no gene match: 5. This CDR3 is 12 amino acids long. Per the germline V gene, CDR1 is LGHDT and CDR2 is YNNKEL (reference sequence). CDR3 DNA sequence: TGTGCCACCCGGGGGGGCCTCAATGAGCAGTTCTTC. It encodes CATRGGLNEQFF.

This rearrangement joins TRBV9 to TRBJ1-2; 10 bases match TRBD1. Germline V CDR1 and CDR2: SGDLS, YYNGEE. With V trimmed by 4 bases and J by 8 bases, 8 bases remained unmatched. This CDR3 has 14 amino acids. CDR3 sequence (DNA): TGTGCCAGCAGCTCTACCGGGACAGGGGTGGGCTACACCTTC. It encodes CASSSTGTGVGYTF.

The chain uses TRBV12-3 or TRBV12-4 and TRBJ2-1; TRBD2 matches 8 bases. Unmatched junction bases numbered 7, after V lost 6 bases and J lost 9 bases. The CDR3 loop spans 13 amino acids. The CDR3 protein is CASRGLERGEQFF. DNA for the CDR3: TGTGCCAGCAGGGGACTAGAACGCGGTGAGCAGTTCTTC.

The sample holds one count of this clonotype. The chain is built from TRBV5-1 and TRBJ1-1; possible D gene TRBD1, 5 bases. There are 15 residues in the CDR3. Trimming shortened V by 2 bases and J by 4 bases, and 15 bases separated the two germline ends. The V gene's germline CDR1 is SGHRS and CDR2 YFSETQ. CDR3: CASSFGEGTTTEAFF. CDR3 DNA: TGCGCCAGCAGCTTTGGTGAAGGGACGACCACTGAAGCTTTCTTT. The full variable domain, rest sourced from reference TRBV5-1 and TRBJ1-1, is KAGVTQTPRYLIKTRGQQVTLSCSPISGHRSVSWYQQTPGQGLQFLFEYFSETQRNKGNFPGRFSGRQFSNSRSEMNVSTLELGDSALYLCASSFGEGTTTEAFFGQGTRLTVV.

V usage is TRBV25-1 and J usage is TRBJ2-1; maybe TRBD2 (7 bases). Germline CDR1 is MGHDK and CDR2 is SYGVNS. This CDR3 is 14 amino acids long. V shed 5 bases and J shed 6 bases, with 14 bases lying between them. Written as DNA, the CDR3 is TGTGCCAGCAGTCGAGGGGGGGCCTTCAATGAGCAGTTCTTC. Its translation: CASSRGGAFNEQFF.

The CDR3 sequence: CSAGPGTWDTEAFF. As DNA, the CDR3 is TGCAGTGCTGGCCCTGGGACTTGGGACACTGAAGCTTTCTTT. This chain uses TRBV20-1 with TRBJ1-1, with D possibly being TRBD1 (5 bases). The germline V and J ends were trimmed by 5 bases and 3 bases, with 16 bases remaining between them. The CDR3 runs to 14 residues. CDR1 and CDR2 (germline): DFQATT, SNEGSKA (reference sequence).

The chain couples TRBV24-1 to TRBJ2-6; D possibly uses TRBD1 or TRBD2 (6 bases each). The CDR3 length is 15 residues. Germline V CDR1 and CDR2: KGHDR, SFDVKD. Deletions cut 4 bases from V and 3 bases from J, with 9 bases between. The chain's CDR3 is CATSEGGIGANVLTF. The CDR3 DNA is TGTGCCACCAGTGAGGGGGGCATTGGGGCCAACGTCCTGACTTTC.